This TCR beta chain was obtained from a study of blood T cells in healthy people across ages. A second PCR of roughly 7 to 11 cycles used a sample-barcoded 5' primer and a J-beta primer mix. TCRdb redid the calling of the 5' RACE reads with MiXCR, one entry per CDR3 protein. Here the sample spans more than 900,000 distinct CDR3 sequences, about 23% being singletons. CDR1 and CDR2 from the germline V gene are SGHRS and YFSETQ. This CDR3 spans 15 amino acids. These data were likewise used in another study, on T cells of mothers and their children. As that report states: In each mother, TCR beta CDR3 reads exceeded 10 million; in each child, they numbered several million.

Sequencing used blood. This chain uses TRBV5-1 with TRBJ2-5, with D possibly being TRBD1 (6 bases). The assigned J gene may be wrong: the sequence end matches TRBJ2-1 better. This TCR came from a girl aged 2 to 9 in good health. The DNA of the CDR3 is TGCGCCAGCAGCTTGTCGGGGACAAACCACAATGAGCAGTTCTTC. Residues: CASSLSGTNHNEQFF.